This TCR beta chain was observed in a study of OX40 agonist ivuxolimab in advanced cancers. At the level of the study: Given to patients was ivuxolimab, an agonistic anti-OX40 (CD134) antibody. In three patients, partial responses were observed, one with hepatocellular carcinoma and two with cutaneous melanoma. Study-wide results and caveats: At doses 0.1 to 3.0 mg/kg, CD4+ and CD8+ clones expanded. Average numbers of expanded clones were greater in CD8+ T cells than in CD4+.

Worth noting for this clone: As yet, its antigen is unknown.

Losses at the gene ends were 6 bases for V and 7 bases for J; bases not matched to a gene: 13. The CDR3 runs to 14 residues. CDR1 is SQVTM, CDR2 ANQGSEA, per germline. Method: immunoSEQ multiplex PCR; TCRdb's copy keeps in-frame clones and lacks some. The sample records 30,000 or so clones, roughly 91% being singletons. V is TRBV29-1 and J is TRBJ1-1; 8 bases agree with TRBD1. Specimen: CD4+ or CD8+ T cells sorted from blood, collected in a trial of the OX40 agonist ivuxolimab. This sequence was found in an adult with an advanced solid tumor such as melanoma, head and neck, liver or kidney cancer. The CDR3 here is CSVRKDRVRNEAFF. The CDR3 DNA is TGCAGCGTACGCAAGGACAGGGTGCGGAATGAAGCTTTCTTT.